The present T cell receptor (beta chain) was sequenced within a study of cytomegalovirus exposure and HLA in healthy donors. Study outcomes and limitations: Later on, an analysis showed TCR association rates differing by HLA locus, with DRB1 the most and HLA-C the fewest.

The PCR had 60 Vbeta and 13 Jbeta primers. As originally analysed: An analysis that came later counted approximately 76 million unique TCR beta chains, some 11 million shared. Profiling relied on immunoSEQ multiplex PCR, and the TCRdb table lists in-frame clones only, not all of them. V, J and clone size are those of that table, while D and trimming were read from the DNA. The sample includes roughly 110,000 clones, 81% of them seen just once. Note on this clone: The antigen is undetermined.

Germline V lookup: CDR1 SQVTM, CDR2 ANQGSEA. This CDR3 is built from 16 residues. V was pared by 3 bases and J by 0 bases, with 6 bases of the junction left unmatched. All the people who gave samples were healthy bone marrow donors. Donors sampled were nominally healthy, though unrecorded immune exposures were likely. The receptor was derived from a man aged 30 to 39 in good health and CMV-seronegative. V usage is TRBV29-1 and J usage is TRBJ2-1, with TRBD2 matching 9 bases. The sample comprised PBMCs. The CDR3 loop is CSVDVAGASSYNEQFF. The CDR3 bases are TGCAGCGTTGACGTAGCGGGGGCGAGCTCCTACAATGAGCAGTTCTTC.